These 3 T cell receptor beta chains were sequenced from one sample in a study of response to subunit inactivated influenza vaccine (dated by TCRdb to between 2017 and 2018). Library creation used RT-PCR. Sequenced using an Illumina HiSeq 2500. Through fastp at Q25 and MiXCR, TCRdb rebuilt clones from the public reads, retaining in-frame beta chains. CDR3 protein duplicates are merged, each entry listing the most common genes and DNA. The sample profile shows around 200,000 distinct CDR3 sequences; around 8.8% of them were found once. Clones ranked in the top ten supply 9.5% to 13% of the sample. The material was non-naive T cells sorted from PBMCs, obtained on the day of vaccination. What the cell subset or site label conveys for this sample: memory T cell fraction. These receptors were collected from a man aged 50 to 59 who received an inactivated influenza vaccine. Donor details come from another sample of the same person, matched by shared clones.

This clonotype was found a few times. The CDR3 DNA reads TGTGCCAGCAGCTTAGGGCAGCCCAATCAGCCCCAGCATTTT. Translating it yields CASSLGQPNQPQHF. This chain uses TRBV7-6 with TRBJ1-5; D is undetermined. Germline V CDR1 and CDR2: SGHVS, FNYEAQ. This CDR3 comprises 14 residues. The V and J ends lost 1 base and 3 bases respectively, with 7 bases between them.

V usage is TRBV20-1 and J usage is TRBJ2-7; 8 bases are shared with TRBD1. The CDR3 extends over 13 amino acids. The V gene's germline CDR1 is DFQATT and CDR2 SNEGSKA (reference sequence). V lost 3 bases, J lost 5 bases, and 6 bases stayed unmatched. The DNA for the CDR3 is TGCAGTGCTAGCAGGGGGCTGAAGGACGAGCAGTACTTC. It encodes CSASRGLKDEQYF.

This clonotype was seen only a few times. This chain links TRBV30 with TRBJ2-1, with TRBD2 identical over 12 bases. Germline V gives CDR1 GTSNPN, CDR2 SVGIG (reference sequence). The CDR3 totals 16 residues. V shed 2 bases, J shed 7 bases, and the junction held 9 bases outside the gene matches. In DNA form, the CDR3 reads TGTGCCTGGAGTCGTAAAGGGACTAGCGGGCTAAATGAGCAGTTCTTC. Its protein is CAWSRKGTSGLNEQFF.